This T cell receptor beta chain was captured in a study of Ad26.COV2.S vaccination and SARS-CoV-2 variants. Study results and limitations: Substantial response breadth was reportedly seen for spike-specific CD8+ and CD4+ T cells after vaccination. The study found similar non-spike TCR breadth in vaccine and placebo recipients.

Trimming cost V 2 bases and J 0 bases, with 8 bases left between them. Germline CDR1 is ENHRY and CDR2 is SYGVKD. CDR3 length: 15 amino acids. Sequencing was performed with immunoSEQ multiplex PCR; in TCRdb, only in-frame clones are kept and a portion is missing. This sample carries 510,000 or so clones, roughly 85% of them seen once, and the ten largest clones take around 13%. Remarks on this clone: Its specificity is not known.

The treatment here: around 19 received Ad26.COV2.S at low or high dose, single or two shots; about five received placebo; per-sample allocation not given. Specimen acquisition occurred on day 63 following the initial vaccine or placebo injection. V usage is TRBV10-3 and J usage is TRBJ1-5; no firm D call. The sequencing used peripheral blood, collected in a trial of Ad26.COV2.S vaccine versus placebo. This clonotype was obtained from a person aged 18 to 65 who received the Ad26.COV2.S COVID-19 vaccine or a placebo. This CDR3 is CAISEDRRSNQPQHF. CDR3 nucleotides: TGTGCCATCAGTGAGGACCGACGTAGCAATCAGCCCCAGCATTTT.